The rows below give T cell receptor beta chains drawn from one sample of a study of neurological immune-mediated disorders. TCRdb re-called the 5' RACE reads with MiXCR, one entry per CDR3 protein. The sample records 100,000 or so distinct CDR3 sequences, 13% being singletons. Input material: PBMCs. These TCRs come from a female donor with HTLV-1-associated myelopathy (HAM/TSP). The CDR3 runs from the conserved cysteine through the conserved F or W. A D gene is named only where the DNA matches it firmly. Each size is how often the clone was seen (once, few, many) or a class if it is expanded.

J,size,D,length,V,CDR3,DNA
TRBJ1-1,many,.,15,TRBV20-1,CSAREPGRGSTEAFF,TGCAGTGCTAGAGAGCCGGGCCGCGGGTCCACTGAAGCTTTCTTT
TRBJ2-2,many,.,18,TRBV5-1,CASSLKFGGQMNTGELFF,TGCGCCAGCAGCTTGAAGTTCGGGGGACAAATGAACACCGGGGAGCTGTTTTTT
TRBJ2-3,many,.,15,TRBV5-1,CASSLAPGVGDTQYF,TGCGCCAGCAGCTTGGCCCCGGGTGTGGGGGATACGCAGTATTTT
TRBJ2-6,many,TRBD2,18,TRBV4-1,CASSQEAVGTRGANVLTF,TGCGCCAGCAGCCAAGAGGCTGTAGGGACTAGAGGGGCCAACGTCCTGACTTTC
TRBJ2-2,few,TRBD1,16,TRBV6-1,CASSEIRGRGTGELFF,TGTGCCAGCAGTGAGATCAGGGGGCGCGGGACCGGGGAGCTGTTTTTT
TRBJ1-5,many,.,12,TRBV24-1,CATKGNPGPQHF,TGTGCCACGAAAGGAAACCCTGGGCCCCAGCATTTT
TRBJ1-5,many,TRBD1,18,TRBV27,CASRKGTGKQYSNQPQHF,TGTGCCAGCAGAAAAGGGACAGGGAAACAGTATAGCAATCAGCCCCAGCATTTT
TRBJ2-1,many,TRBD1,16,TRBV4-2,CASSQTRQGTSYEQFF,TGTGCCAGCAGCCAGACCAGACAGGGGACTTCCTATGAGCAGTTCTTC
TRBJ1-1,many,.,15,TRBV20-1,CSARLQGWGYPEAFF,TGCAGTGCTAGGTTGCAGGGGTGGGGGTATCCTGAAGCTTTCTTT
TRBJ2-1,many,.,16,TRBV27,CASSLLVLGTYNEQFF,TGTGCCAGCAGTTTATTAGTCCTAGGGACCTACAATGAGCAGTTCTTC
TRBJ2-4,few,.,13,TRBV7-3,CARGKSAVNIQYF,TGTGCCAGAGGGAAGTCGGCGGTTAACATTCAGTACTTC
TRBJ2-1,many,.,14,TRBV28,CVSPARRGSDEQFF,TGTGTGTCGCCAGCCCGTAGGGGTTCTGATGAGCAGTTCTTC
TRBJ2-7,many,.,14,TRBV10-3,CAIRKSGRSYEQYF,TGTGCCATCAGGAAATCAGGACGGTCCTACGAGCAGTACTTC
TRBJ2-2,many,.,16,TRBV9,CANSVASGPDTGELFF,TGTGCCAACAGCGTAGCAAGCGGACCAGACACCGGGGAGCTGTTTTTT
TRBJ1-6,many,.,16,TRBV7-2,CASSLGARGSYSPLHF,TGTGCCAGCAGCTTAGGGGCCAGGGGCAGCTATTCACCCCTCCACTTT
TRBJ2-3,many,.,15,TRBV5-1,CASSFSAGFTDTQYF,TGCGCCAGCAGCTTCTCAGCGGGTTTCACAGATACGCAGTATTTT
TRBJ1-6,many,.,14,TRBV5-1,CASSIDLDNSPLHF,TGCGCCAGCAGCATTGACCTAGATAATTCACCCCTCCACTTT
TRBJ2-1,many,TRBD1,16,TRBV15,CATSSGGWGNANEQFF,TGTGCTACCAGCTCAGGGGGCTGGGGGAACGCCAATGAGCAGTTCTTC